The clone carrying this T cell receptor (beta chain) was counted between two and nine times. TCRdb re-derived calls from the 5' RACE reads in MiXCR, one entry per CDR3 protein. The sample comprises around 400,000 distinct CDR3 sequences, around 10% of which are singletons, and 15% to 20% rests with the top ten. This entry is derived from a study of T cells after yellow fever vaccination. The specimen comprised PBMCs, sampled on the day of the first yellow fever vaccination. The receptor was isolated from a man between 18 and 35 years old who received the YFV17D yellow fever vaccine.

CDR3 residues: CSARGQNPSQHF. In DNA, the CDR3 is TGCAGTGCCCGCGGACAAAATCCCAGCCAGCATTTT. The chain combines TRBV20-1 with TRBJ1-5; TRBD1 is a possible D gene (5 bases). Germline V gene data show CDR1 as DFQATT and CDR2 as SNEGSKA (reference sequence). Trimming stripped 6 bases from V and 12 bases from J, with 18 bases between. The CDR3 sequence is 12 residues long.